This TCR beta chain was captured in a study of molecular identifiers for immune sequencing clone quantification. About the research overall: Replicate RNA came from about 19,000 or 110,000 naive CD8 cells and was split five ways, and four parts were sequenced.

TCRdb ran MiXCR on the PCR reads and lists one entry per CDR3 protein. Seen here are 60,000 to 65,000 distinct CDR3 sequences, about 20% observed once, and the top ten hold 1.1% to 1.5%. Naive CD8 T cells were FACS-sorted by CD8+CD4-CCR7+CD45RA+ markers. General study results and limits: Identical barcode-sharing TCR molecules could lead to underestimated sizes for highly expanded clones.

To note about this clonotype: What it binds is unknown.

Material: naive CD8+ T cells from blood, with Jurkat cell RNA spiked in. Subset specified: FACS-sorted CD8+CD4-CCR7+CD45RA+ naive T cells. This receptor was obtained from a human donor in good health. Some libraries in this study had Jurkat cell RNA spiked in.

CDR3 sequence (DNA): TGTGCCAGCAGTCCCCTAGCGGGCGGGGAGACCCAGTACTTC. Its translation is CASSPLAGGETQYF. The chain joins TRBV28 to TRBJ2-5; 8 bases align to TRBD2. The CDR3 totals 14 residues. Losses at the gene ends were 5 bases for V and 5 bases for J; bases not matched to a gene: 7. CDR1 is MDHEN, CDR2 SYDVKM, per germline.